This record looks at one TCR beta chain sequence and its context. Its antigen remains unknown. CDR3 length: 15 amino acids. The V segment lost 7 bases and the J segment 3 bases; nucleotides outside the gene matches: 9. These data belong to a study of T cell repertoires in cytomegalovirus infection. The wider study: Recently described HLA-C-restricted plus well-studied HLA-B-restricted CMV epitopes were used. Indicated by public TCR beta signatures were CMV infection and matching HLA type.

Study results and limitations: In two of eight donors, the top clonotype was HLA-C-restricted CMV-specific.

TCRdb re-analysed the reads in MiXCR, keeping a single row per CDR3 protein. The table shows 700,000 to 950,000 distinct CDR3 sequences, with about 31% occurring only once. This receptor was obtained from a human donor in good health (CMV status not recorded). Some clones in this sample may be carry-over from other donors' samples. The sample consisted of cultured CD8+ T cells from PBMCs, taken from culture after CMV antigen stimulation. V usage is TRBV12-3 or TRBV12-4 and J usage is TRBJ2-1; 7 bases are a match to TRBD1. Written as DNA, the CDR3 is TGTGCCAGCACCGACGGGACAGTATTCTACAATGAGCAGTTCTTC. This codes for CASTDGTVFYNEQFF.